The T cell receptor (beta chain) under discussion was sequenced for a study of T cell responses to AZD1222 COVID-19 vaccine. Study results and limitations: The sample set comprised mostly white British donors with more females, and clonal diversity was possibly underestimated. The study identified only a handful of AZD1222 recipients as seropositive at baseline. With two AZD1222 doses given, Spike-specific TCR breadth and depth both rose.

As to this clone: Its specificity is not known.

Data came from immunoSEQ multiplex PCR; TCRdb stores just in-frame clones and leaves some out. The sample contains 57,000 or so clones, 75% to 90% of which appear only once. The CDR3 contains 11 residues. The V gene lost 7 bases and the J gene lost 6 bases, with 5 bases spanning the gap. CDR1 SGDLS and CDR2 YYNGEE come from the germline V gene. The TCR sequence derives from an adult in good health. This rearrangement joins TRBV9 to TRBJ1-6; D call uncertain. The starting material was peripheral blood, obtained on day 0 of MenACWY control vaccination. In DNA, the CDR3 is TGTGCCAGCGGAAGTAATTCACCCCTCCACTTT. Protein product: CASGSNSPLHF. The full variable domain, in which reference TRBV9 and TRBJ1-6 provide the parts outside the CDR3, is DSGVTQTPKHLITATGQRVTLRCSPRSGDLSVYWYQQSLDQGLQFLIQYYNGEERAKGNILERFSAQQFPDLHSELNLSSLELGDSALYFCASGSNSPLHFGNGTRLTVT.